This section outlines one T cell receptor (beta chain) sequence together with its context. The data belong to a study of shared clonotypes between healthy human individuals. About the research overall: With ages of 18 to 49, the donors were a couple of women and a few men.

Trimming cost V 2 bases and J 1 base, with 8 bases left between them. CDR1 and CDR2 from the germline V gene are SGHNT and YENEEA. This CDR3 region has 14 residues. Original processing methods: ImmunoSEQ gave junction-only sequences without quality scores, so filtering differed. The table came from immunoSEQ multiplex PCR; TCRdb's copy has only in-frame clones and leaves some out. V and J calls and clone size are copied from that table; D and trimming were computed from the DNA. The profile covers around 440,000 clones, with 60% to 80% appearing a single time and approximately 12% taken by the ten largest.

Source material: PBMCs. The V gene is TRBV11-3, the J gene TRBJ1-1; D not resolved. This TCR was recovered from a woman aged 40 to 49 in good health. Some clones in this sample may be carry-over from other donors' samples. CDR3 sequence reads: CASSLTPGNTEAFF. The CDR3 DNA reads TGTGCCAGCAGCTTAACTCCAGGGAACACTGAAGCTTTCTTT. The whole variable domain, filled in from reference TRBV11-3 and TRBJ1-1, reads EAGVVQSPRYKIIEKKQPVAFWCNPISGHNTLYWYLQNLGQGPELLIRYENEEAVDDSQLPKDRFSAERLKGVDSTLKIQPAELGDSAVYLCASSLTPGNTEAFFGQGTRLTVV.